Described below is a single T cell receptor beta chain sequence and its context. There is no known antigen for this receptor. This sample is drawn from a study of monozygotic twins with inflammatory bowel disease (dated by TCRdb to about 2019). Turning to the overall study: The complete study included roughly 30 monozygotic twin pairs: 19 IBD-discordant Danish pairs and nine German pairs, of which four were IBD-concordant and five were IBD-discordant. The search for disease-associated traits relied mainly on comparing, within discordant pairs, IBD patients with their genetically identical healthy co-twins. Each individual had, on average, about 151 000 unique TCRalpha sequences and 181 000 unique TCRbeta sequences available for analysis. Here is what the overall study found, with its caveats: Compared with healthy twins, IBD patients shared fewer clonotypes with other individuals, and the difference was most pronounced in patients with signs of disease activity. Measured by the inverse Simpson index, TCRbeta repertoire diversity was lower in IBD patients than in their healthy co-twins. Repertoire similarity did not differ between concordant and discordant twins, which could be due to limited statistical power. Distinction between different T cell subtypes could not be achieved in the analysis. Background noise and inter-individual variability may have been introduced into the repertoires by the differing immunosuppressive treatments among patients. The results gave no support for a single strong signal or clonotype linked to IBD.

The CDR3 sequence holds 12 residues, the cysteine and phenylalanine included. Only the protein is available. CDR1 and CDR2, per the germline V gene, are SQVTM and ANQGSEA. A 2.5 ml peripheral blood sample was drawn into PAXgene tubes per donor and stored at -80°C. Total RNA was isolated from whole blood with the PAXgene blood miRNA kit on an automated QIAcube, without T cell sorting. Peripheral blood from monozygotic twin pairs, either concordant or discordant for inflammatory bowel disease, underwent deep TCRalpha and TCRbeta repertoire profiling that used unique molecular barcoding. Smoking habits were recorded for all twin pairs, with individuals classified as current, former or never smokers. To prepare the library, 5' RACE was applied. The input for every TCR library was around 3.5 ug of total RNA. For each sample, cDNA synthesis was carried out in eight separate reactions using SMARTScribe reverse transcriptase. During cDNA synthesis, template switching was used to introduce unique molecular identifiers that contained a 6-nucleotide sample barcode. Two nested PCRs of approximately 16 and 10 cycles amplified the TCRalpha and TCRbeta cDNA, and bead purification followed each PCR. Before amplification, the cDNA was both treated with uracil DNA-glycosylase and purified with the QIAquick PCR purification kit. The second PCR added Illumina TruSeq-compatible adapters along with sample-specific barcodes. Library quality and concentration were checked on TapeStation and Qubit, and libraries were pooled at around 4.7 ng each. The pooled libraries were sequenced with 2 x 100 bp reads and custom sequencing primers on an Illumina HiSeq2500 single-index Rapid Run. In the paper's pipeline: MiGEC version 1.2.6 was used for UMI-based consensus assembly to correct PCR and sequencing errors. MiXCR version 2.1.1 handled V(D)J alignment, clonotype assembly and CDR3 extraction. Gene usage, clonotype sharing and MAIT/NKT TCR abundance were normalised by analysing the top 1000, 10 000 and 20 000 clonotypes per sample. After downsampling to 27 000 UMIs, diversity was calculated as the inverse Simpson index using the vegan R package. Paired Mann-Whitney U tests were applied to discordant twin pairs, with Benjamini-Hochberg correction for multiple testing. After reprocessing by TCRdb, each CDR3 protein sequence is one entry, and no DNA is given. TCRdb's processing, not the authors', yielded these V and J calls. This sample's table carries approximately 150,000 distinct CDR3 sequences. Around 6.8% of the sample rests with the top ten.

This receptor was identified in a human donor with ulcerative colitis or Crohn's disease, or a healthy co-twin of an affected twin (not recorded which). Rearrangement joined TRBV29-1 to TRBJ2-1; there is no DNA to check the TCRdb D call of TRBD1. The sequenced material came from blood. The CDR3 protein sequence reads: CSQKRGTNEQFF.